The rows below give T cell receptor beta chains drawn from one sample of a study of T cell responses to AZD1222 COVID-19 vaccine. The method was immunoSEQ multiplex PCR; TCRdb's version includes in-frame clones alone and lacks a portion of them. The sample yields more than 120,000 clones, 86% seen once. The source was peripheral blood, collected 28 days after the second AZD1222 dose. These receptors originate from an adult who received the AZD1222 COVID-19 vaccine. The CDR3 runs from the conserved cysteine through the conserved F or W. D genes are given only for firm matches. Not all rows give a size; the values are once, few, many and, for expanded clones, a class.

d_call: NA
j_call: TRBJ1-1
clone_size: few
v_call: TRBV5-6
cdr3_aa: CASSLGHRADTEAFF
cdr3_nt: TGTGCCAGCAGCTTGGGGCACAGGGCCGACACTGAAGCTTTCTTT

d_call: NA
j_call: TRBJ1-3
clone_size: NA
v_call: TRBV6-1
cdr3_aa: CASSEMTAGNTIYF
cdr3_nt: TGTGCCAGCAGTGAAATGACGGCGGGAAACACCATATATTTT

d_call: NA
j_call: TRBJ1-1
clone_size: NA
v_call: TRBV6-5
cdr3_aa: CASSWSGKKDTEAFF
cdr3_nt: TGTGCCAGCAGTTGGTCAGGGAAAAAGGACACTGAAGCTTTCTTT

d_call: NA
j_call: TRBJ2-7
clone_size: NA
v_call: TRBV4-2
cdr3_aa: CASSQVGPYEQYF
cdr3_nt: TGTGCCAGCAGCCAAGTGGGCCCCTACGAGCAGTACTTC

d_call: NA
j_call: TRBJ2-7
clone_size: NA
v_call: TRBV12-3/TRBV12-4
cdr3_aa: CASSYVSYEQYF
cdr3_nt: TGTGCCAGCAGTTACGTCTCCTACGAGCAGTACTTC

d_call: NA
j_call: TRBJ2-5
clone_size: NA
v_call: TRBV7-8
cdr3_aa: CASSLLDSRETQYF
cdr3_nt: TGTGCCAGCAGCCTCTTGGACAGCAGAGAGACCCAGTACTTC

d_call: NA
j_call: TRBJ2-5
clone_size: NA
v_call: TRBV25-1
cdr3_aa: CASSEGETQYF
cdr3_nt: TGTGCCAGCAGTGAGGGTGAGACCCAGTACTTC

d_call: NA
j_call: TRBJ2-2
clone_size: NA
v_call: TRBV2
cdr3_aa: CANGGQGVNTGELFF
cdr3_nt: TGTGCCAATGGAGGGCAGGGAGTAAACACCGGGGAGCTGTTTTTT

d_call: NA
j_call: TRBJ2-1
clone_size: NA
v_call: TRBV7-9
cdr3_aa: CASSLAGGEQFF
cdr3_nt: TGTGCCAGCAGCTTAGCGGGGGGAGAGCAGTTCTTC

d_call: NA
j_call: TRBJ1-2
clone_size: NA
v_call: TRBV11-2
cdr3_aa: CASSTGKNYGYTF
cdr3_nt: TGTGCCAGCAGCACCGGGAAGAACTATGGCTACACCTTC

d_call: TRBD1
j_call: TRBJ1-1
clone_size: NA
v_call: TRBV6-5
cdr3_aa: CASSLTQGGGTEAFF
cdr3_nt: TGTGCCAGCAGTTTGACTCAGGGGGGGGGAACTGAAGCTTTCTTT

d_call: NA
j_call: TRBJ2-5
clone_size: NA
v_call: TRBV3-1/TRBV3-2
cdr3_aa: CASSPFEGETQYF
cdr3_nt: TGTGCCAGCAGCCCGTTCGAGGGAGAGACCCAGTACTTC

d_call: NA
j_call: TRBJ2-3
clone_size: NA
v_call: TRBV7-2
cdr3_aa: CASSPVKWASTDTQYF
cdr3_nt: TGTGCCAGCAGCCCCGTTAAGTGGGCTAGCACAGATACGCAGTATTTT

d_call: TRBD1
j_call: TRBJ1-4
clone_size: NA
v_call: TRBV28
cdr3_aa: CASSLWGQGDEKLFF
cdr3_nt: TGTGCCAGCAGTTTATGGGGACAGGGCGACGAAAAACTGTTTTTT

d_call: NA
j_call: TRBJ2-5
clone_size: NA
v_call: TRBV29-1
cdr3_aa: CSPRNADQTQYF
cdr3_nt: TGCAGCCCTCGCAATGCGGATCAGACCCAGTACTTC

d_call: TRBD1
j_call: TRBJ2-1
clone_size: once
v_call: TRBV6-4
cdr3_aa: CASSAETGGVNEQFF
cdr3_nt: TGTGCCAGCAGTGCGGAGACAGGGGGGGTCAATGAGCAGTTCTTC

d_call: TRBD1
j_call: TRBJ1-4
clone_size: few
v_call: TRBV6-4
cdr3_aa: CASSELPGIQGRDEKLFF
cdr3_nt: TGTGCCAGCAGTGAACTCCCGGGGATACAGGGGCGGGATGAAAAACTGTTTTTT

d_call: NA
j_call: TRBJ2-3
clone_size: NA
v_call: TRBV5-8
cdr3_aa: CASSFLGDTQYF
cdr3_nt: TGTGCCAGCTCCTTCCTCGGAGATACGCAGTATTTT

d_call: TRBD1
j_call: TRBJ2-7
clone_size: NA
v_call: TRBV28
cdr3_aa: CASSPNPGQVDSYEQYF
cdr3_nt: TGTGCCAGCAGCCCCAACCCAGGACAGGTTGACTCCTACGAGCAGTACTTC

d_call: NA
j_call: TRBJ2-1
clone_size: NA
v_call: TRBV14
cdr3_aa: CASSQGRGAWNEQFF
cdr3_nt: TGTGCCAGCAGCCAAGGAAGGGGTGCTTGGAATGAGCAGTTCTTC

d_call: NA
j_call: TRBJ1-1
clone_size: NA
v_call: TRBV16
cdr3_aa: CASSHTRGNTEAFF
cdr3_nt: TGTGCCAGCAGCCACACAAGGGGGAACACTGAAGCTTTCTTT

d_call: NA
j_call: TRBJ1-2
clone_size: NA
v_call: TRBV27
cdr3_aa: CASSFQFPPRGGVYGYTF
cdr3_nt: TGTGCCAGCAGTTTCCAGTTCCCCCCACGGGGGGGTGTCTATGGCTACACCTTC

d_call: TRBD2
j_call: TRBJ2-7
clone_size: NA
v_call: TRBV4-1
cdr3_aa: CASSQGGGLAGSYEQYF
cdr3_nt: TGCGCCAGCAGCCAAGGGGGTGGACTAGCGGGCTCCTACGAGCAGTACTTC

d_call: NA
j_call: TRBJ1-6
clone_size: NA
v_call: TRBV7-8
cdr3_aa: CASSLRDGNSPLHF
cdr3_nt: TGTGCCAGCAGCCTCCGGGACGGGAATTCACCCCTCCACTTT

d_call: NA
j_call: TRBJ2-4
clone_size: once
v_call: TRBV6-5
cdr3_aa: CASRTGNKNIQYF
cdr3_nt: TGTGCCAGCAGGACCGGGAACAAAAACATTCAGTACTTC

d_call: NA
j_call: TRBJ2-1
clone_size: NA
v_call: TRBV6-2/TRBV6-3
cdr3_aa: CASSLPGLLKNEQFF
cdr3_nt: TGTGCCAGCAGTCTCCCGGGACTCCTAAAGAATGAGCAGTTCTTC

d_call: NA
j_call: TRBJ1-2
clone_size: NA
v_call: TRBV3-1/TRBV3-2
cdr3_aa: CASSGRLAGGYTF
cdr3_nt: TGTGCCAGCAGCGGACGGCTGGCCGGGGGCTACACCTTC

d_call: NA
j_call: TRBJ2-3
clone_size: NA
v_call: TRBV7-2
cdr3_aa: CASSSPTPVGYADTQYF
cdr3_nt: TGTGCCAGCAGCTCCCCGACGCCAGTCGGTTATGCAGATACGCAGTATTTT

d_call: NA
j_call: TRBJ1-2
clone_size: NA
v_call: TRBV23-1
cdr3_aa: CAAFQVRERCPIGYTF
cdr3_nt: TGCGCCGCCTTTCAGGTTAGGGAGCGGTGTCCCATTGGCTACACCTTC

d_call: TRBD2
j_call: TRBJ2-3
clone_size: NA
v_call: TRBV4-2
cdr3_aa: CASSPRVVAGGPGDVDTQYF
cdr3_nt: TGTGCCAGCAGCCCCAGGGTGGTAGCGGGAGGGCCAGGTGATGTAGATACGCAGTATTTT

d_call: NA
j_call: TRBJ1-6
clone_size: NA
v_call: TRBV18
cdr3_aa: CASAPEGNLYNSPLHF
cdr3_nt: TGTGCCAGCGCCCCGGAAGGGAATCTCTATAATTCACCCCTCCACTTT

d_call: NA
j_call: TRBJ2-1
clone_size: NA
v_call: TRBV27
cdr3_aa: CASSPSRGGAVNEQFF
cdr3_nt: TGTGCCAGCAGTCCATCGAGGGGGGGGGCTGTCAATGAGCAGTTCTTC

d_call: NA
j_call: TRBJ1-3
clone_size: NA
v_call: TRBV27
cdr3_aa: CASSPRQGYSGNTIYF
cdr3_nt: TGTGCCAGCAGCCCGAGACAAGGCTACTCTGGAAACACCATATATTTT

d_call: NA
j_call: TRBJ1-6
clone_size: NA
v_call: TRBV19
cdr3_aa: CASSMRGGDSPLHF
cdr3_nt: TGTGCCAGTAGTATGAGGGGAGGAGATTCACCCCTCCACTTT

d_call: NA
j_call: TRBJ2-1
clone_size: NA
v_call: TRBV30
cdr3_aa: CAWSRGEENEQFF
cdr3_nt: TGTGCCTGGTCTCGAGGAGAGGAAAATGAGCAGTTCTTC

d_call: NA
j_call: TRBJ1-6
clone_size: NA
v_call: TRBV27
cdr3_aa: CASSLSAPPATGGDSPLHF
cdr3_nt: TGTGCCAGCAGTTTATCAGCCCCCCCCGCGACAGGTGGGGATTCACCCCTCCACTTT

d_call: NA
j_call: TRBJ2-2
clone_size: NA
v_call: TRBV27
cdr3_aa: CASSLTANTGELFF
cdr3_nt: TGTGCCAGCAGTTTAACGGCGAACACCGGGGAGCTGTTTTTT

d_call: TRBD2
j_call: TRBJ2-2
clone_size: NA
v_call: TRBV19
cdr3_aa: CASSIDPSGKVGELFF
cdr3_nt: TGTGCCAGTAGTATAGATCCTAGCGGGAAGGTCGGGGAGCTGTTTTTT

d_call: TRBD2
j_call: TRBJ2-7
clone_size: NA
v_call: TRBV7-9
cdr3_aa: CASSLSPQRGFHEQYF
cdr3_nt: TGTGCCAGCAGCTTAAGTCCCCAGCGGGGGTTTCACGAGCAGTACTTC

d_call: TRBD1
j_call: TRBJ1-2
clone_size: NA
v_call: TRBV7-9
cdr3_aa: CASSAGTGETYGYTF
cdr3_nt: TGTGCCAGCAGCGCCGGGACAGGGGAGACCTATGGCTACACCTTC

d_call: NA
j_call: TRBJ1-6
clone_size: NA
v_call: TRBV30
cdr3_aa: CAWSMGELSPLHF
cdr3_nt: TGTGCCTGGAGTATGGGGGAGTTATCACCCCTCCACTTT

d_call: NA
j_call: TRBJ1-3
clone_size: NA
v_call: TRBV28
cdr3_aa: CASLNSGNTIYF
cdr3_nt: TGTGCCAGTCTGAACTCTGGGAACACCATATATTTT

d_call: TRBD2
j_call: TRBJ2-1
clone_size: NA
v_call: TRBV5-6
cdr3_aa: CASSSFLSGGPLREQFF
cdr3_nt: TGTGCCAGCAGCTCCTTTCTTAGCGGGGGCCCCCTAAGGGAGCAGTTCTTC

d_call: TRBD1
j_call: TRBJ1-1
clone_size: few
v_call: TRBV5-4
cdr3_aa: CASSPDRAHTEAFF
cdr3_nt: TGTGCCAGCAGCCCGGACAGGGCCCACACTGAAGCTTTCTTT

d_call: TRBD1
j_call: TRBJ1-1
clone_size: NA
v_call: TRBV27
cdr3_aa: CASSHRGLNTEAFF
cdr3_nt: TGTGCCAGCAGCCACAGGGGGTTGAACACTGAAGCTTTCTTT

d_call: NA
j_call: TRBJ1-5
clone_size: once
v_call: TRBV7-8
cdr3_aa: CASSLGTEGNQHF
cdr3_nt: TGTGCCAGCAGCTTAGGGACAGAGGGCAACCAGCATTTT